This TCR beta chain stems from a study of shared clonotypes between healthy human individuals. CD8 cells classed as naive were CD45RO-negative and positively selected for CCR7, excluding terminally differentiated effector memory CD45RA+ cells. The length of the CDR3 is 13 residues. V shed 4 bases and J shed 7 bases, with 14 bases lying between them. CDR1 is MDHEN, CDR2 SYDVKM, per germline. Some clones are missing from TCRdb's copy, which holds only in-frame ones; the method was immunoSEQ multiplex PCR. The sample records about 2.2 million clones, about 93% being singletons. This clonotype originated in a man aged 18 to 30 in good health. Some clones in this sample may be carry-over from other donors' samples. Specimen: naive CD8+ T cells from PBMCs. This chain links TRBV28 with TRBJ2-7, with a weak D call TRBD1 (5 bases). The CDR3 nucleotides are TGTGCCAGCAGTTCGCGAGACAGTTTAGAGCAGTACTTC. Encoded protein: CASSSRDSLEQYF.